The table lists the clone carrying this TCR beta chain with a few counts. Its cognate antigen is unknown. This specimen comes from a study of blood T cells in healthy people across ages. The overall study: Capture by template switching was about one barcoded beta molecule per two T cells.

V was pared by 5 bases and J by 7 bases, with 20 bases between. The V gene's germline CDR1 is SEHNR and CDR2 FQNEAQ (reference sequence). The CDR3 consists of 16 residues. Alongside a J-beta primer mix, a sample-barcoded 5' primer served in a second PCR lasting about 7 to 11 cycles. Every molecule of cDNA carried a tag from a template-switch adaptor with 12 random nucleotides. MiXCR, applied by TCRdb to the 5' RACE reads, yields one record per CDR3 protein. Seen here are 780,000 or so distinct CDR3 sequences, approximately 25% observed once, and the top ten hold approximately 3.7%. Study-level findings and limits: Getting older went along with TCR beta diversity per million T cells dropping roughly linearly.

This same sample was also part of a study on T cells of mothers and their children. Per that study: A slight, non-significant increase in overlap was found for related mother-child pairs relative to unrelated pairs.

The clonotype comes from a boy aged 10-17 years in good health. Source material: blood. The J gene is TRBJ1-4, the V gene TRBV7-9, with D unresolved. The CDR3 is CASSPTPGTDREKLFF. CDR3 nucleotides: TGTGCCAGCAGCCCGACCCCGGGCACAGATCGTGAAAAACTGTTTTTT.